This T cell receptor beta chain was recorded in a study of blood T cells in healthy people across ages. Notes on the study in general: Versus aged donors, long-lived donors had higher diversity and more naive CD4+ cells.

A sample-barcoded 5' primer and a J-beta primer mix were used in a second PCR of roughly 7 to 11 cycles. TCRdb independently ran MiXCR on the 5' RACE reads; one entry per CDR3 protein. This table holds 700,000 to 1,000,000 distinct CDR3 sequences, more than 40% found once. Concerning this clonotype: The antigen remains unidentified.

This CDR3 region has 16 residues. Germline trimming cut 5 bases from V and 5 bases from J; bases unmatched to any gene: 9. Sequenced sample: blood. This sequence joins TRBV12-3 or TRBV12-4 and TRBJ2-3; 11 nucleotides line up with TRBD1. The clonotype was recovered from a man in his 60s in good health. The CDR3, as DNA: TGTGCCAGCAGTAAACGGACAGGGGGCAAAGTAGATACGCAGTATTTT. This sequence encodes CASSKRTGGKVDTQYF.